The clone carrying this T cell receptor (beta chain) was recorded a few times. Its matching antigen is unknown. The data were taken from a study of identical twins. CDR1 and CDR2 from the germline V gene are LNHNV and YYDKDF (reference sequence). V gave up 8 bases and J gave up 5 bases, with 16 bases separating them. The CDR3 runs 14 residues. TCRdb used MiXCR to reprocess the 5' RACE reads, holding one entry per CDR3 protein. The table records roughly 470,000 distinct CDR3 sequences, roughly an eighth of them present only once. Study-wide results and limits: When twins shared out-of-frame alpha sequences, those sequences had excess low generation probability. The authors noted that invariant MAIT and iNKT cells could partly confound zero-insertion analyses. While abundant cord blood beta clonotypes carried fewer insertions, memory repertoires showed no such pattern.

These data are also associated with another study on yellow fever vaccine responses in identical twins. That work states: Twin vaccine T cell responses reportedly seemed partly convergent, partly personalized.

The chain uses TRBV15 and TRBJ2-4; no clear D gene. Sequencing was performed on CD4+ T cells sorted from blood. The receptor comes from a woman aged 18-35 years in good health. CDR3 nucleotide sequence: TGTGCCACCCTATCGCGGACCGACGAAAACATTCAGTACTTC. Residues: CATLSRTDENIQYF.